The 5 T cell receptor beta chains given below trace back to one sample, sequenced in a study of T-cell memory formation after mild COVID-19. TCRdb independently ran MiXCR on the 5' RACE reads; one entry per CDR3 protein. This table holds 250,000 to 300,000 distinct CDR3 sequences, roughly 17% found once. Sequenced material: PBMCs or a T cell subset sorted from them (not recorded which). The receptor set was obtained from a young man who had mild COVID-19 (a few samples of this study predate the infection). Cell type and time point are not known.

This chain connects TRBV4-3 to TRBJ1-1; D is unclear. Germline lookup yields CDR1 LGHNA and CDR2 YSLEER. Trimming took off 0 bases at V and 4 bases at J, with 18 bases between the two ends. This CDR3 has 17 amino acids. The CDR3 sequence: CASSQDPSAVVGTEAFF. CDR3 nucleotide sequence: TGCGCCAGCAGCCAAGATCCCTCTGCAGTTGTGGGCACTGAAGCTTTCTTT.

This chain connects TRBV28 to TRBJ2-7, with TRBD2 matching over 9 bases. The CDR3 loop spans 14 amino acids. V was pared by 6 bases and J by 3 bases, with 6 bases of the junction left unmatched. Per germline, CDR1 MDHEN and CDR2 SYDVKM. The CDR3 sequence: CASSRGTSYYEQYV. The CDR3 DNA sequence: TGTGCCAGCAGCCGGGGGACTAGCTACTACGAGCAGTACGTC.

This clonotype was counted at least ten times. This sequence joins TRBV6-5 and TRBJ2-1; tentatively, D is TRBD2 (7 bases). This CDR3 comprises 15 residues. The germline V and J ends were trimmed by 2 bases and 3 bases, with 11 bases remaining between them. CDR1 and CDR2 from the germline V gene are MNHEY and SVGAGI. CDR3 DNA: TGTGCCAGCAGTTACGCGGGGGACATCTACAATGAGCAGTTCTTC. It specifies CASSYAGDIYNEQFF.

This clonotype showed up just a few times. V is TRBV7-9 and J is TRBJ2-5; the match to TRBD2 covers 13 bases. Germline loops: CDR1 SEHNR, CDR2 FQNEAQ (reference sequence). The CDR3 extends over 18 amino acids. The ends lost 5 bases at V and 1 base at J; junction bases unmatched: 10. CDR3 loop: CASSPYLGTSGVQETQYF. For the CDR3, the DNA is TGTGCCAGCAGCCCCTACCTTGGGACTAGCGGGGTCCAAGAGACCCAGTACTTC.

The genes are TRBV5-1 and TRBJ2-1; D is unclear. Trimming left V 0 bases short and J 5 bases short, with 9 bases between. The CDR3 spans 14 residues. The germline gives CDR1 SGHRS, CDR2 YFSETQ. CDR3 sequence reads: CASSLDASHNEQFF. The CDR3 bases are TGCGCCAGCAGCTTGGATGCGTCCCACAATGAGCAGTTCTTC. Combining the CDR3 with reference TRBV5-1 and TRBJ2-1 gives the whole variable domain KAGVTQTPRYLIKTRGQQVTLSCSPISGHRSVSWYQQTPGQGLQFLFEYFSETQRNKGNFPGRFSGRQFSNSRSEMNVSTLELGDSALYLCASSLDASHNEQFFGPGTRLTVL.